Following are 13 T cell receptor beta chains from one sample sequenced in a study of T cell responses to AZD1222 COVID-19 vaccine. The protocol was immunoSEQ multiplex PCR, while the TCRdb copy is restricted to in-frame clones and leaves out a portion. The table includes approximately 130,000 clones, 85% to 95% detected once. The material was peripheral blood, obtained on day 0 of AZD1222 vaccination. The receptor set was obtained from an adult in good health.

The chain is built from TRBV19 and TRBJ1-4, with a weak D call TRBD1 (6 bases). This CDR3 region has 15 residues. Germline values: CDR1 LNHDA, CDR2 SQIVND (reference sequence). Trimming removed 5 bases at V and 10 bases at J, with 20 bases between. CDR3 sequence (DNA): TGTGCCAGTAGTCTTCGAGTAGGGGGGTTGGTAAAACTGTTTTTT. Residues: CASSLRVGGLVKLFF.

CDR3 sequence: CASSDSGQGALRNTEAFF. The CDR3 region has the DNA TGTGCCAGCAGTGATTCTGGACAGGGGGCGCTTCGGAACACTGAAGCTTTCTTT. The chain links TRBV2 to TRBJ1-1, with 11 bases lining up with TRBD1. J was trimmed by 1 base and V by 3 bases; bases with no gene match: 10. The germline gives CDR1 SNHLY, CDR2 FYNNEI. The CDR3 runs to 18 residues.

V gene TRBV30 combines with J gene TRBJ1-2; unclear D gene. Trimming shortened V by 2 bases and J by 0 bases, and 13 bases separated the two germline ends. The CDR3 runs to 15 residues. Germline V gene lookup returns CDR1 GTSNPN and CDR2 SVGIG (reference sequence). The CDR3 DNA is TGTGCCTGGAGTCCCAAAGAGTTAGCTAACTATGGCTACACCTTC. Protein product: CAWSPKELANYGYTF.

The V call is TRBV3-1 (or the pseudogene TRBV3-2), the J call TRBJ2-3; D may be TRBD2 (5 bases). This CDR3 has 14 residues. CDR1 is LGHDT, CDR2 YNNKEL, per germline (reference sequence). Trimming left V 4 bases short and J 2 bases short, with 10 bases between. Here the CDR3 reads CASSRIRDTDTQYF. DNA of the CDR3: TGTGCCAGCAGCCGGATCCGGGACACAGATACGCAGTATTTT.

This clone was seen more than once but under ten times. The chain couples TRBV27 to TRBJ1-2; weak D call: TRBD1 (5 bases). Germline V gives CDR1 MNHEY, CDR2 SMNVEV (reference sequence). Trimming removed 1 base from V and 3 bases from J, with 9 bases in between. The CDR3 sequence is 14 residues long. DNA for the CDR3: TGTGCCAGCAGTTTATATGCCAGGGACTATGGCTACACCTTC. Translation: CASSLYARDYGYTF.

V is TRBV27 and J is TRBJ2-3, with 7 bases aligning to TRBD1. V was clipped by 5 bases and J by 4 bases; unmatched bases: 12. The CDR3 totals 16 residues. Germline V gives CDR1 MNHEY, CDR2 SMNVEV (reference sequence). CDR3 nucleotides: TGTGCCAGCAGTCACCGAGACAGGGATGGCCCAGATACGCAGTATTTT. The encoded protein is CASSHRDRDGPDTQYF.

The V and J genes are TRBV7-9 and TRBJ1-4; TRBD1 is a possible D gene (5 bases). CDR1 and CDR2 from the germline V gene are SEHNR and FQNEAQ (reference sequence). The CDR3 is 13 residues long. V lost 5 bases, J lost 7 bases, and 11 bases lay in between. The CDR3 here is CASSPPGGEKLFF. In DNA, the CDR3 is TGTGCCAGCAGCCCACCGGGGGGTGAAAAACTGTTTTTT.

The chain joins TRBV5-1 to TRBJ2-7; D is undetermined. This CDR3 contains 12 residues. Germline assignment: CDR1 SGHRS and CDR2 YFSETQ. Deletions cut 4 bases from V and 6 bases from J, with 11 bases between. The CDR3 loop reads CASSRNVAEQYF. The CDR3 DNA sequence: TGCGCCAGCAGCCGTAACGTAGCCGAGCAGTACTTC.

The chain joins TRBV29-1 to TRBJ1-2; 7 positions match TRBD1. Germline-derived CDR1 and CDR2 are SQVTM and ANQGSEA. V trimming: 3 bases; J trimming: 2 bases; junction bases outside the gene matches: 15. There are 17 residues in the CDR3. The CDR3, as DNA: TGCAGCGTTGAGAGCACGTCGGGGCCGACAGGGAACTATGGCTACACCTTC. It is translated as CSVESTSGPTGNYGYTF.

This clone has a single count. The chain employs TRBV20-1 and TRBJ1-2; D not certain. The V gene's germline CDR1 is DFQATT and CDR2 SNEGSKA (reference sequence). The CDR3 has 12 residues. V was trimmed by 3 bases and J by 1 base, leaving 6 bases between them. CDR3 DNA sequence: TGCAGTGCTAGTGGCAGTAACTATGGCTACACCTTC. Translated: CSASGSNYGYTF.

CDR3: CASSPGTASTDTQYF. DNA for the CDR3: TGTGCCAGCAGCCCGGGGACAGCTAGCACAGATACGCAGTATTTT. The chain couples TRBV9 to TRBJ2-3, with 7 nucleotides matching TRBD1. Germline CDR1 and CDR2: SGDLS and YYNGEE. V was clipped by 4 bases and J by 0 bases; unmatched bases: 5. The CDR3 is made up of 15 amino acids.

This chain joins TRBV2 and TRBJ1-6; D gene ambiguous. CDR1 and CDR2 from the germline V gene are SNHLY and FYNNEI. This CDR3 has 17 residues. V was pared by 4 bases and J by 2 bases, with 15 bases between. The CDR3 region is CASSALDGVPYNSPLHF. CDR3 bases: TGTGCCAGCAGTGCGTTAGATGGTGTACCCTATAATTCACCCCTCCACTTT.

The rearrangement joins TRBV5-8 to TRBJ1-5, with 9 bases lining up with TRBD1. V shed 0 bases, J shed 5 bases, and the junction held 3 bases outside the gene matches. The V gene's germline CDR1 is SGHTS and CDR2 YDEGEE. The CDR3 totals 15 residues. CDR3 region: CASSLEGQGHQPQHF. CDR3 nucleotides: TGTGCCAGCAGCTTGGAGGGACAGGGCCATCAGCCCCAGCATTTT.